This TCR beta chain was obtained from a study of breast tumors, draining lymph nodes, adjacent tissues. Axillary draining lymph nodes of breast cancer patients supplied the node samples. MiXCR, run by TCRdb on the multiplex PCR reads, gives a single entry per CDR3 protein. The repertoire includes about 140,000 distinct CDR3 sequences, 32% of them detected once, and roughly 2.2% sits in the top ten. This clonotype has just a few counts. Antigen specificity is unknown. A read error may be the cause here, since a much bigger clone is one base away. Study observations and caveats: Most tumor T cells seemingly derive from lymph node, then expand in tumor.

Germline loops: CDR1 SGDLS, CDR2 YYNGEE. The CDR3 extends over 15 amino acids. V gene TRBV9 combines with J gene TRBJ1-2, with TRBD1 identical over 10 bases. This TCR derives from a female donor with breast cancer. Some clones in this sample may be carry-over from other donors' samples. Sequenced: axillary lymph node tissue. The chain's CDR3 is CASSPDRGVTYGSTF. The CDR3 nucleotides are TGTGCCAGCAGCCCGGACAGGGGGGTTACCTATGGCTCCACCTTC.